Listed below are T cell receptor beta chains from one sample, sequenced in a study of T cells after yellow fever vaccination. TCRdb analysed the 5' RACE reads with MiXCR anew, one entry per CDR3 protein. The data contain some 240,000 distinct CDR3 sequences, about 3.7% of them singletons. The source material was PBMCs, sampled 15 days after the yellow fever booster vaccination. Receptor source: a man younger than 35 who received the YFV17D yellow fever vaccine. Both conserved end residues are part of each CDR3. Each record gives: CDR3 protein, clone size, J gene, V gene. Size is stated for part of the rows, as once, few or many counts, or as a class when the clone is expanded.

CDR3: CASSLRGGYNSPLHF
size: NA
J: TRBJ1-6
V: TRBV12-3/TRBV12-4

CDR3: CASSLGTGDRQPQHF
size: few
J: TRBJ1-5
V: TRBV5-1

CDR3: CASSQDQTSGYQETQYF
size: many
J: TRBJ2-5
V: TRBV4-3

CDR3: CASSSGLAREETQYF
size: many
J: TRBJ2-5
V: TRBV7-3

CDR3: CASSGQWAGNEQFF
size: few
J: TRBJ2-1
V: TRBV9

CDR3: CASRETGSPYNEQFF
size: many
J: TRBJ2-1
V: TRBV6-5

CDR3: CSARDHERGSSYEQYF
size: many
J: TRBJ2-7
V: TRBV20-1

CDR3: CASSYSAGGELFF
size: many
J: TRBJ2-2
V: TRBV6-5

CDR3: CASSQDVGGRSPLHF
size: many
J: TRBJ1-6
V: TRBV4-1

CDR3: CSARERGDKNIQYF
size: many
J: TRBJ2-4
V: TRBV20-1

CDR3: CASSPPRDSRNTEAFF
size: many
J: TRBJ1-1
V: TRBV28

CDR3: CSASQANQPQHF
size: many
J: TRBJ1-5
V: TRBV20-1

CDR3: CASSHPTGSISYEQYF
size: many
J: TRBJ2-7
V: TRBV12-3/TRBV12-4

CDR3: CASSRSGGWYEQYF
size: many
J: TRBJ2-7
V: TRBV7-2

CDR3: CASSSRRAHGETQYF
size: many
J: TRBJ2-5
V: TRBV5-5